The 26 T cell receptor beta chains presented below share a single source sample, sequenced in a study of CXCR3-negative and CXCR3-positive naive CD8 T cells (dated by TCRdb to about 2019). General conclusions and limits of the study: Compared with CXCR3-negative naive cells, CXCR3-positive naive cells had TRB CDR3s with higher hydrophobicity (lower Kidera factor 4), lower energy, and higher strength and volume indices.

TCRdb lists the instrument as NextSeq 550. The Human TCR Profiling Kit (MiLaboratory) was used to make UMI-labeled 5' RACE TRB cDNA libraries. Once TCRdb had reprocessed the reads, it stored one entry per CDR3 protein sequence and supplied no DNA. The sample's records list some 130,000 distinct CDR3 sequences. 0.4% to 0.5% of the sample is in the top ten clones. These TCRs' antigens remain unknown. Sequenced sample: naive CXCR3+ CD8+ T cells from blood. The cell subset or site tag for this specimen amounts to: CD45RO-CCR7+CD27+CD95- naive CD8+ T cells expressing CXCR3 (TNR3+). The receptors come from a human donor in good health. Some clones in this sample may be carry-over from other donors' samples.

V is TRBV5-1 and J is TRBJ2-7; the D gene TCRdb calls, TRBD2, cannot be checked with no DNA. The CDR3 is 14 residues long. Germline V gene sequence: CDR1 SGHRS, CDR2 YFSETQ. The CDR3 loop reads CASSLSSGGYEQYF.

The V gene is TRBV7-8, the J gene TRBJ2-7; the TCRdb call, TRBD1, lacks DNA for checking. CDR3 size: 15 residues. Germline CDR1 SGHVS, CDR2 FQNEAQ. This CDR3 is CASSLEGGRLYEQYF.

The chain is built from TRBV29-1 and TRBJ2-1; TCRdb outputs TRBD1, but without DNA this stays unchecked. This CDR3 has 15 residues. CDR1 SQVTM and CDR2 ANQGSEA come from the germline V gene. The CDR3 spells CSVEDNRYTGNEQFF.

The genes are TRBV14 and TRBJ2-5; the D gene TCRdb calls, TRBD1, cannot be checked with no DNA. The germline gives CDR1 SGHDN, CDR2 FVKESK. This CDR3 is 15 amino acids long. The CDR3 reads CASSQVKGAWETQYF.

V and J are TRBV14 and TRBJ2-2; TCRdb proposes TRBD2, but this gene call is untestable without DNA. This CDR3 comprises 17 residues. Germline loops: CDR1 SGHDN, CDR2 FVKESK. The CDR3 loop is CASSLGGMGLNTGELFF.

This sequence joins TRBV7-9 and TRBJ1-5; with no DNA, the TCRdb D assignment of TRBD1 cannot be verified. Germline V gene lookup returns CDR1 SEHNR and CDR2 FQNEAQ (reference sequence). The CDR3 totals 16 residues. The CDR3 here is CASSEALGEGDQPQHF.

This chain joins TRBV24-1 and TRBJ1-5. The germline V gene has CDR1 KGHDR and CDR2 SFDVKD. This CDR3 has 12 residues. The CDR3 is CATSGGNQPQHF.

V and J are TRBV29-1 and TRBJ2-5. Germline values: CDR1 SQVTM, CDR2 ANQGSEA. CDR3 length equals 13 residues. The CDR3 sequence: CSVLNWDQETQYF.

J is TRBJ2-7 and V is TRBV5-1; TCRdb names TRBD1, which stays unverified in the absence of DNA. The CDR3 loop spans 15 amino acids. Germline V lookup: CDR1 SGHRS, CDR2 YFSETQ. The CDR3 protein is CASSLGPGHDYEQYF.

The V call is TRBV6-2 or TRBV6-3, the J call TRBJ2-5; TCRdb proposes TRBD2, but this gene call is untestable without DNA. There are 17 residues in the CDR3. The germline CDR1 and CDR2 sequences are MNHEY and SVGEGT. The CDR3 sequence is CASSYTASGEYQETQYF.

The chain employs TRBV21-1 and TRBJ2-5. TRBV21-1 is an annotated pseudogene. This CDR3 region has 15 residues. The CDR3 spells CASSKGAGYQETQYF.

The rearrangement uses TRBV6-5 and TRBJ2-7; absent DNA, TCRdb's TRBD2 call cannot be checked. The CDR3 extends over 18 amino acids. Germline V lookup: CDR1 MNHEY, CDR2 SVGAGI. CDR3 residues: CASSYSLVRDFSSYEKYF.

The chain links TRBV12-3 or TRBV12-4 to TRBJ2-2; as DNA is missing, the TRBD1 call by TCRdb cannot be tested. This CDR3 is built from 17 residues. The chain's CDR3 is CASSLTAPTGTTGELFF.

J is TRBJ1-1 and V is TRBV5-8. The CDR3 runs 13 residues. The germline CDR1 and CDR2 sequences are SGHTS and YDEGEE. The CDR3 loop is CASSLRGNTEAFF.

J is TRBJ2-1 and V is TRBV6-1. Germline-derived CDR1 and CDR2 are MNHNS and SASEGT. The CDR3 sequence is 18 residues long. CDR3 sequence: CASSEAHRSGLRYNEQFF.

This chain joins TRBV7-6 and TRBJ2-1; no DNA is available, so the TRBD2 call from TCRdb remains unchecked. The CDR3 spans 17 residues. Germline loops: CDR1 SGHVS, CDR2 FNYEAQ. CDR3: CASSLGLAGGPYNEQFF.

J is TRBJ2-7 and V is TRBV2; no DNA is available, so the TRBD1 call from TCRdb remains unchecked. The CDR3 length is 15 residues. Germline V gene data show CDR1 as SNHLY and CDR2 as FYNNEI. This chain's CDR3 is CASSEGARVVYEQYF.

The chain has TRBV20-1 and TRBJ2-7. This CDR3 spans 14 amino acids. Germline values: CDR1 DFQATT, CDR2 SNEGSKA (reference sequence). The CDR3 region is CSARDSLKSYEQYF.

The chain joins TRBV7-9 to TRBJ1-2; as DNA is missing, the TRBD1 call by TCRdb cannot be tested. The CDR3 has 15 residues. The germline CDR1 and CDR2 sequences are SEHNR and FQNEAQ (reference sequence). The CDR3 spells CASSSKTEGVGGYTF.

The J gene is TRBJ1-2, the V gene TRBV15. CDR1 LNHNV and CDR2 YYDKDF come from the germline V gene (reference sequence). The CDR3 covers 17 residues. The CDR3 reads CATSYDHAGPGEEGYTF.

The chain has TRBV28 and TRBJ2-7. The CDR3 length is 14 residues. Germline V lookup: CDR1 MDHEN, CDR2 SYDVKM. CDR3 protein: CASSFLSSDYEQYF.

V is TRBV7-9 and J is TRBJ2-7; without DNA, the TCRdb call of TRBD1 cannot be checked. The CDR3 is made up of 13 amino acids. Per germline, CDR1 SEHNR and CDR2 FQNEAQ (reference sequence). The CDR3 spells CANSPGTADEQYF.

This chain connects TRBV5-6 to TRBJ2-5. CDR3 length equals 12 residues. Germline V gives CDR1 SGHDT, CDR2 YYEEEE. The CDR3 protein is CASSLFGETQYF.

V and J are TRBV5-1 and TRBJ1-1. The germline gives CDR1 SGHRS, CDR2 YFSETQ. The CDR3 runs 12 residues. The CDR3 is CASSLEGSEAFF.

The chain couples TRBV3-1 to TRBJ2-2. Germline V CDR1 and CDR2: LGHDT, YNNKEL (reference sequence). This CDR3 has 13 amino acids. This CDR3 is CASSPGVPGELFF.

The rearrangement joins TRBV12-3 or TRBV12-4 to TRBJ2-7. This CDR3 is 14 amino acids long. The CDR3 here is CASSFRTDTYEQYF.